This T cell receptor (beta chain) was identified in a study of identical twins. TCRdb re-derived calls from the 5' RACE reads in MiXCR, one entry per CDR3 protein. The table shows around 290,000 distinct CDR3 sequences, with 8% to 9.5% occurring only once. Per germline, CDR1 DFQATT and CDR2 SNEGSKA (reference sequence). CDR3 length: 14 amino acids. V lost 0 bases, J lost 1 base, and 2 bases stayed unmatched. This clonotype was observed a handful of times. In addition, the sample was reused for a study of yellow fever vaccine responses in identical twins.

This chain connects TRBV20-1 to TRBJ2-5; 7 positions match TRBD2. This TCR was recovered from a woman aged 18 to 35 in good health. Sequenced: CD8+ T cells sorted from blood. CDR3 residues: CSAREGGSQETQYF. CDR3 in DNA: TGCAGTGCTAGAGAGGGGGGGAGCCAAGAGACCCAGTACTTC.